One and the same sample provided the 27 T cell receptor beta chains below, sequenced in a study of blood T cell repertoires in COVID-19. The assay was immunoSEQ multiplex PCR, and TCRdb's table has in-frame clones only and misses some. The data hold 100,000 to 150,000 clones, with around 80% observed a single time. The sequencing sample was made of peripheral blood. Receptors were obtained from a middle-aged man with active or convalescent COVID-19.

The chain carries TRBV9 and TRBJ2-1; 10 bases match TRBD1. With V trimmed by 2 bases and J by 0 bases, 2 bases remained unmatched. From germline, CDR1 is SGDLS and CDR2 YYNGEE. This CDR3 is built from 16 residues. CDR3 DNA: TGTGCCAGCAGCGTGGGGACAGGGGCCTCCTACAATGAGCAGTTCTTC. This gives the protein CASSVGTGASYNEQFF.

Note on this clone: Other DNA sequences of this sample code for an identical CDR3. CDR3 protein: CATSRAAGAYNEQFF. CDR3 coding DNA: TGTGCCACCAGCAGAGCGGCGGGAGCCTACAATGAGCAGTTCTTC. The chain is built from TRBV15 and TRBJ2-1; TRBD2 matches at 7 bases. V lost 1 base, J lost 2 bases, and 2 bases stayed unmatched. The CDR3 has 15 amino acids. Germline CDR1 LNHNV, CDR2 YYDKDF (reference sequence).

The count of this clone is one. This chain joins TRBV28 and TRBJ2-1; 8 bases align to TRBD2. The CDR3 loop spans 16 amino acids. With V trimmed by 3 bases and J by 0 bases, 4 bases remained unmatched. Germline V gene sequence: CDR1 MDHEN, CDR2 SYDVKM. The CDR3 coding sequence is TGTGCCAGCAGTTTTGGAGCGGGGGACTCCTACAATGAGCAGTTCTTC. Amino acids: CASSFGAGDSYNEQFF. Variable domain in full (rest from reference TRBV28 and TRBJ2-1): DVKVTQSSRYLVKRTGEKVFLECVQDMDHENMFWYRQDPGLGLRLIYFSYDVKMKEKGDIPEGYSVSREKKERFSLILESASTNQTSMYLCASSFGAGDSYNEQFFGPGTRLTVL.

This clone occurred once. The CDR3 DNA sequence: TGCGCCAGCAGTTTTAAGGAGGGCACTGAAGCTTTCTTT. Protein product: CASSFKEGTEAFF. The J gene is TRBJ1-1, the V gene TRBV10-1; no clear D. The CDR3 is 13 residues long. The germline gives CDR1 WNHNN, CDR2 SYGVQD (reference sequence). V was pared by 5 bases and J by 4 bases, with 11 bases between.

The chain employs TRBV19 and TRBJ2-5; a possible D gene is TRBD1 (6 bases). The V gene's germline CDR1 is LNHDA and CDR2 SQIVND (reference sequence). Trimming pared 5 bases from V and 4 bases from J, leaving 17 bases between. The CDR3 length is 15 residues. In nucleotides, the CDR3 is TGTGCCAGTAGTCGGTCGCAGGGGAAAGTAGAGACCCAGTACTTC. Translating it yields CASSRSQGKVETQYF.

The chain is built from TRBV30 and TRBJ2-7; tentative D call: TRBD2 (6 bases). The CDR3 consists of 12 residues. Germline V CDR1 and CDR2: GTSNPN, SVGIG (reference sequence). Trimming shortened V by 5 bases and J by 7 bases, and 15 bases separated the two germline ends. CDR3: CAWVGGLSEQYF. In DNA, the CDR3 is TGTGCCTGGGTTGGGGGACTTTCGGAGCAGTACTTC.

The chain carries TRBV24-1 and TRBJ1-2; 7 bases fit TRBD1. The trim removed 7 bases at V and 7 bases at J, leaving 11 bases unmatched. Germline V CDR1 and CDR2: KGHDR, SFDVKD. The CDR3 runs to 14 residues. The CDR3, as DNA: TGTGCCACCAGCCCACAGGGGCTAACCGGTGGCTACACCTTC. Protein: CATSPQGLTGGYTF.

The V call is TRBV6-5, the J call TRBJ2-3, with a tentative D call TRBD2 (6 bases). Germline lookup yields CDR1 MNHEY and CDR2 SVGAGI. The germline V and J ends were trimmed by 8 bases and 14 bases, with 20 bases remaining between them. This CDR3 has 12 residues. Here the CDR3 DNA reads TGTGCCAGCCCCTTAGATGCGGGGCCATCGTATTTT. This gives the protein CASPLDAGPSYF.

At least ten counts were recorded for this clone. This sequence joins TRBV11-1 and TRBJ2-5; TRBD2 is a possible D gene (6 bases). The CDR3 extends over 15 amino acids. The V and J ends lost 3 bases and 4 bases respectively, with 15 bases between them. The germline gives CDR1 SGHAT, CDR2 FQDESV (reference sequence). Here the CDR3 reads CASSFRPGGGETQYF. CDR3 coding DNA: TGTGCCAGCAGCTTTCGCCCCGGGGGTGGAGAGACCCAGTACTTC. The whole variable domain, filled in from reference TRBV11-1 and TRBJ2-5, reads EAEVAQSPRYKITEKSQAVAFWCDPISGHATLYWYRQILGQGPELLVQFQDESVVDDSQLPKDRFSAERLKGVDSTLKIQPAELGDSAMYLCASSFRPGGGETQYFGPGTRLLVL.

The chain is built from TRBV9 and TRBJ1-2; 9 positions agree with TRBD1. Trimming cost V 6 bases and J 3 bases; bases outside gene matches: 6. The CDR3 loop spans 14 amino acids. CDR1 is SGDLS and CDR2 is YYNGEE in the germline V gene. The CDR3 loop reads CASTGTGRDYGYTF. The CDR3 DNA sequence: TGTGCCAGCACCGGGACAGGGAGGGACTATGGCTACACCTTC.

CDR3 protein: CAWSVGGATAEQYF. Here the CDR3 DNA reads TGTGCCTGGAGTGTAGGAGGGGCCACGGCCGAGCAGTACTTC. V and J are TRBV30 and TRBJ2-7; maybe TRBD2 (6 bases). The CDR3 contains 14 residues. Trimming removed 0 bases at V and 6 bases at J, with 15 bases between. Germline V gene data show CDR1 as GTSNPN and CDR2 as SVGIG (reference sequence). Drawing the rest from reference TRBV30 and TRBJ2-7, the complete variable domain is SQTIHQWPATLVQPVGSPLSLECTVEGTSNPNLYWYRQAAGRGLQLLFYSVGIGQISSEVPQNLSASRPQDRQFILSSKKLLLSDSGFYLCAWSVGGATAEQYFGPGTRLTVT.

This chain uses TRBV11-3 with TRBJ2-7; no definite D call. The germline V gene encodes CDR1 SGHNT and CDR2 YENEEA. Deletions cut 8 bases from V and 5 bases from J, with 16 bases between. This CDR3 is built from 13 residues. CDR3: CASHGSGTHEQYF. The CDR3 nucleotides read TGTGCCAGCCACGGATCGGGTACCCACGAGCAGTACTTC.

The chain combines TRBV19 with TRBJ2-7; possible D gene TRBD1, 5 bases. The CDR3 runs to 14 residues. V was cut by 5 bases and J by 0 bases, with 11 bases left in between. Germline V gene data show CDR1 as LNHDA and CDR2 as SQIVND (reference sequence). For the CDR3, the DNA is TGTGCCAGTAGTCAAACGACAGCCTCCTACGAGCAGTACTTC. This codes for CASSQTTASYEQYF.

V and J are TRBV7-2 and TRBJ2-3; D is possibly TRBD1 (5 bases). The CDR3 has 14 residues. The V gene's germline CDR1 is SGHTA and CDR2 FQGNSA. Trimming pared 4 bases from V and 0 bases from J, leaving 8 bases between. Here the CDR3 DNA reads TGTGCCAGCAGCTCGACAGTTAGCACAGATACGCAGTATTTT. Translation gives CASSSTVSTDTQYF.

The chain has TRBV7-3 and TRBJ2-7, with D hard to call. CDR3 length: 13 amino acids. CDR1 SGHTA and CDR2 FQGTGA come from the germline V gene. V gave up 6 bases and J gave up 5 bases, with 14 bases separating them. This chain's CDR3 is CASRYGLLDEQYF. The CDR3 coding sequence is TGTGCCAGCAGGTACGGTTTGTTGGACGAGCAGTACTTC.

The chain has TRBV12-3 or TRBV12-4 and TRBJ1-2; no definite D call. Trimming took off 4 bases at V and 6 bases at J, with 12 bases between the two ends. The CDR3 totals 13 residues. The CDR3 loop is CASSWSGENGYTF. The DNA for the CDR3 is TGTGCCAGCAGTTGGTCCGGGGAAAATGGCTACACCTTC.

CDR3 in amino acids: CASSPVLPKGYTF. DNA for the CDR3: TGTGCCAGCAGCCCCGTACTCCCCAAAGGCTACACCTTC. The chain is built from TRBV12-3 or TRBV12-4 and TRBJ1-2; D is uncertain. The CDR3 totals 13 residues. V was clipped by 6 bases and J by 8 bases, with 16 bases between them.

This chain joins TRBV21-1 and TRBJ1-1; TRBD1 reflects the table's D call only, with no check against the DNA. TRBV21-1 is assigned pseudogene status. The CDR3 has 12 residues. The CDR3 nucleotides are TGTGCCAGCAACCAGGGGCTCACTGAAGCTTTCTTT. It is translated as CASNQGLTEAFF.

This clone turned up a few times. The J gene is TRBJ2-5, the V gene TRBV2; 7 bases agree with TRBD1. After removal of 11 bases from V and 4 bases from J, the junction contained 10 bases not matched to a gene. Germline loops: CDR1 SNHLY, CDR2 FYNNEI. The length of the CDR3 is 13 residues. The CDR3 nucleotides are TGTGCCTCCCTACAGGGGACGGGAGAGACCCAGTACTTC. It encodes CASLQGTGETQYF.

This chain connects TRBV7-2 to TRBJ2-7; D is unclear. V lost 2 bases to trimming and J lost 0 bases, with 8 bases between them. The CDR3 spans 14 residues. Germline V gene data show CDR1 as SGHTA and CDR2 as FQGNSA. CDR3 residues: CASSLYSSSYEQYF. The CDR3 bases are TGTGCCAGCAGCTTATATTCGAGCTCCTACGAGCAGTACTTC.

The gene calls are TRBV30 and TRBJ1-2; perhaps TRBD1 as D (6 bases). The CDR3 has 12 residues. CDR1 is GTSNPN, CDR2 SVGIG, per germline (reference sequence). V lost 3 bases, J lost 4 bases, and 9 bases lay in between. Here the CDR3 reads CAWSVDSYGYTF. CDR3 DNA: TGTGCCTGGAGCGTGGACAGCTATGGCTACACCTTC.

This rearrangement joins TRBV7-9 to TRBJ1-1, with TRBD1 matching over 8 bases. The CDR3 consists of 14 residues. V lost 5 bases, J lost 2 bases, and 4 bases stayed unmatched. Germline values: CDR1 SEHNR, CDR2 FQNEAQ (reference sequence). The CDR3 nucleotides read TGTGCCAGCAGCATCACAGGGGGAAACACTGAAGCTTTCTTT. This encodes CASSITGGNTEAFF.

In its sample, this clone was seen a few times. V usage is TRBV7-9 and J usage is TRBJ2-1, with TRBD2 matching over 8 bases. Germline CDR1 SEHNR, CDR2 FQNEAQ (reference sequence). The CDR3 spans 17 residues. V shed 6 bases, J shed 0 bases, and the junction held 10 bases outside the gene matches. CDR3 region: CASSQDASGYSYNEQFF. CDR3 in DNA: TGTGCCAGCAGTCAAGACGCTAGCGGGTACTCCTACAATGAGCAGTTCTTC.

V is TRBV3-1 (or the pseudogene TRBV3-2) and J is TRBJ2-7; 7 bases agree with TRBD2. Germline loops: CDR1 LGHDT, CDR2 YNNKEL (reference sequence). The CDR3 totals 14 residues. With 1 base clipped from V and 7 bases from J, the junction kept 7 bases outside the gene matches. In DNA, the CDR3 is TGTGCCAGCAGCCAAGGAAACGGGGGGAGGGAGCAGTACTTC. Amino acid sequence: CASSQGNGGREQYF.

The chain links TRBV15 to TRBJ2-5; no definite D call. CDR3 length equals 13 residues. Germline V gene lookup returns CDR1 LNHNV and CDR2 YYDKDF (reference sequence). V was clipped by 1 base and J by 5 bases, with 8 bases between them. The CDR3 spells CATSRAYGETQYF. CDR3 nucleotides: TGTGCCACCAGCAGAGCTTATGGCGAGACCCAGTACTTC.

The chain carries TRBV24-1 and TRBJ2-1; D not certain. The germline CDR1 and CDR2 sequences are KGHDR and SFDVKD. The V end lost 2 bases, the J end lost 0 bases, and 10 bases lay between the germline ends. This CDR3 comprises 16 residues. Written as DNA, the CDR3 is TGTGCCACCAGTGATTCTACAGCCAGCTCCTACAATGAGCAGTTCTTC. Amino acid sequence: CATSDSTASSYNEQFF.

In its sample, this clone was seen a few times. The CDR3 loop reads CASSELAGGPSDTQYF. Written as DNA, the CDR3 is TGTGCCAGCAGTGAACTGGCGGGAGGGCCGTCAGATACGCAGTATTTT. The chain combines TRBV6-1 with TRBJ2-3, with 9 positions matching TRBD2. V shed 2 bases, J shed 4 bases, and the junction held 7 bases outside the gene matches. The CDR3 runs to 16 residues. CDR1 is MNHNS and CDR2 is SASEGT in the germline V gene.